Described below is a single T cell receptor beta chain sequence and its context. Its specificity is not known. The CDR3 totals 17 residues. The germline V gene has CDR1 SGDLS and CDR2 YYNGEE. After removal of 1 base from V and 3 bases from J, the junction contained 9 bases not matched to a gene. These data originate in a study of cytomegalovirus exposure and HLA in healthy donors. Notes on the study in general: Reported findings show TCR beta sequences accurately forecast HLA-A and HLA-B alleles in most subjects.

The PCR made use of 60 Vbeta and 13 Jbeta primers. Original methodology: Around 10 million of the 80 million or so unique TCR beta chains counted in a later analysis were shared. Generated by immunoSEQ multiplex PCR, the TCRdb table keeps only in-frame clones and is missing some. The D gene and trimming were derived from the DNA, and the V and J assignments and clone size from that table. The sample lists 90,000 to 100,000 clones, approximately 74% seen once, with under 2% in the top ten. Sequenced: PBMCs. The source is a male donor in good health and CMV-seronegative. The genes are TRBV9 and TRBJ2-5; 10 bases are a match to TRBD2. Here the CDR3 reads CASSVFGLAGAEETQYF. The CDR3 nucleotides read TGTGCCAGCAGCGTATTTGGGCTAGCGGGAGCCGAAGAGACCCAGTACTTC.